This section outlines one T cell receptor beta chain sequence together with its context. From germline, CDR1 is SNHLY and CDR2 FYNNEI. Trimming pared 10 bases from V and 13 bases from J, leaving 8 bases between. The CDR3 has 8 amino acids. Collection of lesional scalp punch biopsies and peripheral blood was performed in alopecia areata patients. The sample originates from a study of CD8+ T cells in alopecia areata. As the sequencing template, cDNA was produced by extracting RNA and reverse transcribing it. Clones were sequenced by immunoSEQ multiplex PCR, and TCRdb holds only the in-frame ones, with some missing. The sample includes about 11,000 clones, over 60% of them seen just once.

The receptor was isolated from a human donor with alopecia areata. The sequenced sample was skin. V gene TRBV2 combines with J gene TRBJ2-1, with D unclear. For the CDR3, the DNA is TGTGCCATCCTGGATCAGTTCTTC. Amino acids: CAILDQFF. The full variable domain, completed using reference TRBV2 and TRBJ2-1, is EPEVTQTPSHQVTQMGQEVILRCVPISNHLYFYWYRQILGQKVEFLVSFYNNEISEKSEIFDDQFSVERPDGSNFTLKIRSTKLEDSAMYFCAILDQFFGPGTRLTVL.